The 20 T cell receptor beta chains in this list originate from one sample, sequenced in a study of T cell changes during pregnancy in multiple sclerosis. Clones were read by immunoSEQ multiplex PCR, and TCRdb kept only the in-frame ones, dropping some. The data hold 100,000 or so clones, with roughly nine tenths observed a single time. The source was peripheral blood, collected in the second trimester of pregnancy. These receptors all stem from a female donor with multiple sclerosis, enrolled in a pregnancy study.

The chain combines TRBV19 with TRBJ1-1; D remains unclear. The CDR3 totals 14 residues. Trimming left V 5 bases short and J 1 base short, with 11 bases between. The germline CDR1 and CDR2 sequences are LNHDA and SQIVND (reference sequence). The CDR3 reads CASSLRGPNTEAFF. CDR3 in DNA: TGTGCCAGTAGTCTGCGGGGTCCGAACACTGAAGCTTTCTTT.

This chain joins TRBV14 and TRBJ2-2; 8 positions match TRBD2. The CDR3 loop spans 18 amino acids. With V trimmed by 3 bases and J by 0 bases, 9 bases remained unmatched. The germline gives CDR1 SGHDN, CDR2 FVKESK. As DNA, the CDR3 is TGTGCCAGCAGCCAGGTCGGGAGGGGCACCTCGAACACCGGGGAGCTGTTTTTT. Its protein product is CASSQVGRGTSNTGELFF.

The gene calls are TRBV9 and TRBJ2-3; 12 bases are a match to TRBD2. Unmatched junction bases numbered 11, after V lost 4 bases and J lost 2 bases. The CDR3 is made up of 18 amino acids. CDR1 SGDLS and CDR2 YYNGEE come from the germline V gene. CDR3 DNA sequence: TGTGCCAGCAGCCCTAGCGGGGGGGCCTCTCTTGTCACAGATACGCAGTATTTT. It yields the protein CASSPSGGASLVTDTQYF.

The genes are TRBV6-4 and TRBJ2-3; no clear D. This CDR3 spans 14 amino acids. Germline V gene sequence: CDR1 MRHNA, CDR2 SNTAGT. V was shortened by 0 bases and J by 0 bases, with 4 bases between the two germline ends. The CDR3 protein is CASSDSGSTDTQYF. DNA of the CDR3: TGTGCCAGCAGTGACTCTGGCAGCACAGATACGCAGTATTTT.

This clone was seen a single time. The V call is TRBV7-9, the J call TRBJ2-7; tentatively, D is TRBD2 (5 bases). The CDR3 covers 15 residues. The germline V gene has CDR1 SEHNR and CDR2 FQNEAQ (reference sequence). Between the trimmed V and J ends, which lost 3 bases and 5 bases, there was a span of 17 bases. As DNA, the CDR3 is TGTGCCAGCAGCTTCGTTACTAGAGGGCCCCACGAGCAGTACTTC. Encoded protein: CASSFVTRGPHEQYF.

The genes are TRBV7-8 and TRBJ2-1, with TRBD1 matching over 8 bases. Germline CDR1 SGHVS, CDR2 FQNEAQ. The CDR3 sequence is 15 residues long. Trimming cost V 6 bases and J 5 bases; bases outside gene matches: 9. The CDR3 loop reads CASRLTWTGHNEQFF. CDR3 sequence (DNA): TGTGCCAGCAGGTTGACCTGGACAGGGCACAATGAGCAGTTCTTC. The variable domain in full, completed from reference TRBV7-8 and TRBJ2-1, reads GAGVSQSPRYKVAKRGQDVALRCDPISGHVSLFWYQQALGQGPEFLTYFQNEAQLDKSGLPSDRFFAERPEGSVSTLKIQRTQQEDSAVYLCASRLTWTGHNEQFFGPGTRLTVL.

This clone was seen only a few times. The chain is built from TRBV4-1 and TRBJ2-1, with D possibly TRBD1 on 5 matching bases. Germline CDR1 reads MGHRA; CDR2 reads YSYEKL. The V and J ends lost 0 bases and 3 bases respectively, with 15 bases between them. The CDR3 is made up of 17 amino acids. This chain's CDR3 is CASSQEDLRQYYNEQFF. CDR3 DNA: TGCGCCAGCAGCCAAGAAGACTTAAGACAGTACTACAATGAGCAGTTCTTC.

A few counts support this clone. The chain has TRBV2 and TRBJ1-1, with 8 bases lining up with TRBD1. CDR3 length: 14 amino acids. Germline V gene sequence: CDR1 SNHLY, CDR2 FYNNEI. V gave up 6 bases and J gave up 11 bases; unmatched junction bases: 14. The CDR3 region has the DNA TGTGCCAGCAGACCGGGACAGGATCGAGAGGATGCTTTCTTT. It codes for CASRPGQDREDAFF.

The chain uses TRBV18 and TRBJ2-7; D not certain. CDR1 KGHSH and CDR2 LQKENI come from the germline V gene. V gave up 0 bases and J gave up 2 bases, with 8 bases separating them. The CDR3 is made up of 14 amino acids. The CDR3 region is CASSPPSLTYEQYF. DNA of the CDR3: TGTGCCAGCTCACCACCTTCTTTAACCTACGAGCAGTACTTC.

The rearrangement links TRBV6-1 to TRBJ2-7; perhaps TRBD1 as D (5 bases). The V end was cut by 7 bases, the J end by 3 bases, with 13 bases between. CDR3 size: 13 residues. Per germline, CDR1 MNHNS and CDR2 SASEGT. CDR3 in amino acids: CASIGEIGYEQYF. The CDR3 DNA reads as TGTGCCAGCATAGGGGAAATTGGCTACGAGCAGTACTTC.

J is TRBJ2-1 and V is TRBV28; TRBD2 matches 9 bases. Germline CDR1 reads MDHEN; CDR2 reads SYDVKM. This CDR3 has 14 amino acids. V lost 7 bases, J lost 5 bases, and 6 bases stayed unmatched. DNA for the CDR3: TGTGCCAGCATGAAGACTAGCGGAAACAATGAGCAGTTCTTC. This translates into CASMKTSGNNEQFF.

The chain employs TRBV19 and TRBJ2-1, with TRBD2 identical over 9 bases. Germline V CDR1 and CDR2: LNHDA, SQIVND (reference sequence). The CDR3 contains 16 residues. V was clipped by 9 bases and J by 5 bases; unmatched bases: 14. CDR3 protein: CASQYSPGGGDNEQFF. CDR3 DNA sequence: TGTGCCAGCCAGTATTCCCCCGGCGGGGGGGACAATGAGCAGTTCTTC.

This chain joins TRBV28 and TRBJ2-4; possible D gene TRBD2, 6 bases. There are 15 residues in the CDR3. Germline assignment: CDR1 MDHEN and CDR2 SYDVKM. The V end lost 5 bases, the J end lost 8 bases, and 19 bases lay between the germline ends. The CDR3 DNA is TGTGCCAGCAGTCCTCGGGCACGGCCGGGGGACATTCAGTACTTC. This gives the protein CASSPRARPGDIQYF.

This CDR3 is CASSTGGVTEAFF. For the CDR3, the DNA is TGTGCCAGCAGCACAGGGGGGGTCACTGAAGCTTTCTTT. J is TRBJ1-1 and V is TRBV7-8, with 8 bases lining up with TRBD1. V gave up 5 bases and J gave up 4 bases; unmatched junction bases: 3. The CDR3 totals 13 residues. The germline V gene has CDR1 SGHVS and CDR2 FQNEAQ.

The rearrangement links TRBV30 to TRBJ2-7; D gene uncertain. The CDR3 runs to 13 residues. Germline CDR1 is GTSNPN and CDR2 is SVGIG (reference sequence). V lost 0 bases and J 6 bases, leaving 12 bases between the germline ends. CDR3 coding DNA: TGTGCCTGGAGTGTAGGCGGTAGGAGCGAGCAGTACTTC. Protein: CAWSVGGRSEQYF.

The chain uses TRBV6-1 and TRBJ2-3, with D possibly TRBD1 on 6 matching bases. The CDR3 loop spans 17 amino acids. The V gene's germline CDR1 is MNHNS and CDR2 SASEGT. Between the trimmed V and J ends, which lost 0 bases and 5 bases, there was a span of 18 bases. The chain's CDR3 is CASSEAAGDGVGDTQYF. The CDR3, as DNA: TGTGCCAGCAGTGAAGCGGCAGGGGACGGTGTAGGAGATACGCAGTATTTT.

There are a few counts of this clone. V usage is TRBV10-3 and J usage is TRBJ1-5, with D tentatively TRBD1 (6 bases). The germline V and J ends were trimmed by 6 bases and 5 bases, with 11 bases remaining between them. This CDR3 has 13 amino acids. Germline V gene sequence: CDR1 ENHRY, CDR2 SYGVKD. The DNA of the CDR3 is TGTGCCATCAGACAGGGCATTGATCAGCCCCAGCATTTT. Protein sequence: CAIRQGIDQPQHF.

The chain recombines TRBV5-4 with TRBJ2-1; 12 nucleotides match TRBD1. Germline values: CDR1 SGHNT, CDR2 YYREEE (reference sequence). The trim removed 4 bases at V and 4 bases at J, leaving 3 bases unmatched. The CDR3 is 15 residues long. CDR3 sequence reads: CASSGDRGPYNEQFF. Here the CDR3 DNA reads TGTGCCAGCAGCGGGGACAGGGGGCCTTACAATGAGCAGTTCTTC.

The chain carries TRBV15 and TRBJ1-5; maybe TRBD1 (5 bases). Germline V CDR1 and CDR2: LNHNV, YYDKDF (reference sequence). Trimming removed 5 bases from V and 2 bases from J, with 19 bases in between. The CDR3 is made up of 17 amino acids. In DNA, the CDR3 is TGTGCCACCAGCGGCAGGGTTGGAAATTCGGGCAATCAGCCCCAGCATTTT. As protein: CATSGRVGNSGNQPQHF.

This clone showed up just once. This sequence joins TRBV5-1 and TRBJ1-1, with 8 bases lining up with TRBD1. This CDR3 region has 15 residues. Germline-derived CDR1 and CDR2 are SGHRS and YFSETQ. J gave up 2 bases and V 3 bases, and 6 bases lay outside the gene matches. The CDR3 sequence: CASSWTGKVNTEAFF. In DNA form, the CDR3 reads TGCGCCAGCAGCTGGACAGGGAAGGTAAACACTGAAGCTTTCTTT.